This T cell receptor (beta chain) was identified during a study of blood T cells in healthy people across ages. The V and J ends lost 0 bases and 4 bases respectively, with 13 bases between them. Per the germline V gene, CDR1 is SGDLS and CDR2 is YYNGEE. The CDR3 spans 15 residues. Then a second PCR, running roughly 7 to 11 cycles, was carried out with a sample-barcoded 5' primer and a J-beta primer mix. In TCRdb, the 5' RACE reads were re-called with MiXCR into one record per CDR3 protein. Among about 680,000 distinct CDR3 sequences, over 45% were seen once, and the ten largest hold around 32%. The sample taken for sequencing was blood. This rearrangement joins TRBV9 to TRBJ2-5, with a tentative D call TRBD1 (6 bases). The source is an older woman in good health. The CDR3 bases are TGTGCCAGCAGCGTAGAGGCAGGGGTCAGAGAGACCCAGTACTTC. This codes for CASSVEAGVRETQYF.